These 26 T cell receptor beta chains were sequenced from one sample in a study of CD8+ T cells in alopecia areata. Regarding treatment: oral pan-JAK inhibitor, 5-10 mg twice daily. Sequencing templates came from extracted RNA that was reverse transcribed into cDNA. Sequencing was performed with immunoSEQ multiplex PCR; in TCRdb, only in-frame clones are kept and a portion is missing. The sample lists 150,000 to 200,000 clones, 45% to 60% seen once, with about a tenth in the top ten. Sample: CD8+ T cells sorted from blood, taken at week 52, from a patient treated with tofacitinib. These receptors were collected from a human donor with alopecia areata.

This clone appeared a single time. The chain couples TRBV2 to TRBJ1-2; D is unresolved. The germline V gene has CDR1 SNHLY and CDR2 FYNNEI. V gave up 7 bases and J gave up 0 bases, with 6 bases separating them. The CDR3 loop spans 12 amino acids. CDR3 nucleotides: TGTGCCAGCACGGGTACTAACTATGGCTACACCTTC. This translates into CASTGTNYGYTF.

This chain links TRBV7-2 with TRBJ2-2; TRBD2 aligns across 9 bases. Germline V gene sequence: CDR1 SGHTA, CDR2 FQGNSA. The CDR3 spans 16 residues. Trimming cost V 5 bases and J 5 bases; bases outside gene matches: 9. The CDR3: CASSQSPGLATGELFF. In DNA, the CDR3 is TGTGCCAGCAGCCAGTCCCCGGGACTAGCAACCGGGGAGCTGTTTTTT.

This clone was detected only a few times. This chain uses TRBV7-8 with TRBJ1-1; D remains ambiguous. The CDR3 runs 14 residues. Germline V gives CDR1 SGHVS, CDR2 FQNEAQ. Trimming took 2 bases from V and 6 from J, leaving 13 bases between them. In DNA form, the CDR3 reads TGTGCCAGCAGCTTATCCTTGGGGATATCTGAAGCTTTCTTT. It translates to CASSLSLGISEAFF. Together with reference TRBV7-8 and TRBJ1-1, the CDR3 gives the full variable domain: GAGVSQSPRYKVAKRGQDVALRCDPISGHVSLFWYQQALGQGPEFLTYFQNEAQLDKSGLPSDRFFAERPEGSVSTLKIQRTQQEDSAVYLCASSLSLGISEAFFGQGTRLTVV.

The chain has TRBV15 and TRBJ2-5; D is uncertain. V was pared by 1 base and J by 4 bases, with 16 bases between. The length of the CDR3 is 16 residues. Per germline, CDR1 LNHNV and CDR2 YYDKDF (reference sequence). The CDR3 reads CATSRGRTDATETQYF. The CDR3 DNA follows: TGTGCCACCAGCAGAGGCAGGACGGACGCGACAGAGACCCAGTACTTC.

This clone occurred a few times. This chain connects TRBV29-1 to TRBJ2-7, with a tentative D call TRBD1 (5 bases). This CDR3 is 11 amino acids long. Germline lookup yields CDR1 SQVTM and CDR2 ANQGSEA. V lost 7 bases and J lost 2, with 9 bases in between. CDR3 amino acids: CSARVAYEQYF. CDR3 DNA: TGCAGCGCCAGGGTAGCCTACGAGCAGTACTTC.

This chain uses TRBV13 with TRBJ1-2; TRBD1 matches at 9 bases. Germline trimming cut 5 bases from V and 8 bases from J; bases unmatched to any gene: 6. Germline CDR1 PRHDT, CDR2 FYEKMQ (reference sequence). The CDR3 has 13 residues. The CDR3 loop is CASSAQGADGYTF. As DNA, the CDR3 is TGTGCCAGCAGCGCACAGGGGGCGGACGGCTACACCTTC.

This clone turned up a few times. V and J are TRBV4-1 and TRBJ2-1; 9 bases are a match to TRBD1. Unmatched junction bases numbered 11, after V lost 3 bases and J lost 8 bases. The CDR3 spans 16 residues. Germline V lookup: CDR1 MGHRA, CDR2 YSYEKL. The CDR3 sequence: CASSHVPGQGTDEQFF. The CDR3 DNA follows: TGCGCCAGCAGCCACGTCCCGGGACAGGGCACCGATGAGCAGTTCTTC.

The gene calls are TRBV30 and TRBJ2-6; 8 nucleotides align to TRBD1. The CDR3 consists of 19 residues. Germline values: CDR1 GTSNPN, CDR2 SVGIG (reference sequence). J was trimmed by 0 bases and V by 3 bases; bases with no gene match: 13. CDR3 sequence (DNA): TGTGCCTGGAGCGAAGGGCCCAGGGGGCTCAGCTCTGGGGCCAACGTCCTGACTTTC. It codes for CAWSEGPRGLSSGANVLTF. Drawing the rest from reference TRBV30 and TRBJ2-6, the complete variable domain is SQTIHQWPATLVQPVGSPLSLECTVEGTSNPNLYWYRQAAGRGLQLLFYSVGIGQISSEVPQNLSASRPQDRQFILSSKKLLLSDSGFYLCAWSEGPRGLSSGANVLTFGAGSRLTVL.

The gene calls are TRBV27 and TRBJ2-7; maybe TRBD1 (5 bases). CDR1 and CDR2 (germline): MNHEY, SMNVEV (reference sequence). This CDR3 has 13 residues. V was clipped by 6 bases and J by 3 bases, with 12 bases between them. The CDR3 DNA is TGTGCCAGCAGACCAGGGCACTTCTACGAGCAGTACTTC. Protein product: CASRPGHFYEQYF.

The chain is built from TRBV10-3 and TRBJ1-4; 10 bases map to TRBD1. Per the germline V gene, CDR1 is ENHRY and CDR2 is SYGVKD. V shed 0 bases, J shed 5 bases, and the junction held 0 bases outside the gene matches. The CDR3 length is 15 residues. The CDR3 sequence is CAISESGQGNEKLFF. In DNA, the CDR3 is TGTGCCATCAGTGAGTCGGGACAGGGGAATGAAAAACTGTTTTTT.

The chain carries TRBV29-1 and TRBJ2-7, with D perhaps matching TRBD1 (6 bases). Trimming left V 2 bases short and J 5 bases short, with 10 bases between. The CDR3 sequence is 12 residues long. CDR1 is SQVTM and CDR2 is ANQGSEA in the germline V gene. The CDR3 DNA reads TGCAGCGTTGAACGACAGGATCACGAGCAGTACTTC. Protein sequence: CSVERQDHEQYF.

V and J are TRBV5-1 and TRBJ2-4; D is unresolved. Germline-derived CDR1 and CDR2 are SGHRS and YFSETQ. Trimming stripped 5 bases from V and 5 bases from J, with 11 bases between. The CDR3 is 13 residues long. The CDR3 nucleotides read TGCGCCAGCAGTAACGGGTGGCAAAACATTCAGTACTTC. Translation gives CASSNGWQNIQYF.

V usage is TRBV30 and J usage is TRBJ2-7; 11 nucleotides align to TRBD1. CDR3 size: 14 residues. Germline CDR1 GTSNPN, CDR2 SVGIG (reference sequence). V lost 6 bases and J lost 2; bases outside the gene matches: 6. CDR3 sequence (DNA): TGTGCCTGCCGGGACAGGGGGACTGCCTACGAGCAGTACTTC. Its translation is CACRDRGTAYEQYF.

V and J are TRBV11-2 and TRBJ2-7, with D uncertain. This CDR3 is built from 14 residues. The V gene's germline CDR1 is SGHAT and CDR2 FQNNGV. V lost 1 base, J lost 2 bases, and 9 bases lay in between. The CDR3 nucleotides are TGTGCCAGCAGCTTAGTTTCGAGCCCCTACGAGCAGTACTTC. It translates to CASSLVSSPYEQYF.

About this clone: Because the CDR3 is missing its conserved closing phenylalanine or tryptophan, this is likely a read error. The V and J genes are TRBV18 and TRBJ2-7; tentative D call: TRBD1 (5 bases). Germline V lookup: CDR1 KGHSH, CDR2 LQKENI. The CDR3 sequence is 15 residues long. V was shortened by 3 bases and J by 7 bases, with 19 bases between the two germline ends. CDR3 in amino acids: CASSPLSGMGEEQYL. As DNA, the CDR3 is TGTGCCAGCTCACCTCTTTCAGGGATGGGTGAGGAGCAGTACCTC.

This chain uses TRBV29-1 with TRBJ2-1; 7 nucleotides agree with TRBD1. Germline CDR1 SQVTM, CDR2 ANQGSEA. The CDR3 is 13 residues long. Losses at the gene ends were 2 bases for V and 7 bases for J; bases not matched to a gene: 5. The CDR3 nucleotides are TGCAGCGTTGAAAAAGGGGGCCGGAATGAGCAGTTCTTC. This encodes CSVEKGGRNEQFF.

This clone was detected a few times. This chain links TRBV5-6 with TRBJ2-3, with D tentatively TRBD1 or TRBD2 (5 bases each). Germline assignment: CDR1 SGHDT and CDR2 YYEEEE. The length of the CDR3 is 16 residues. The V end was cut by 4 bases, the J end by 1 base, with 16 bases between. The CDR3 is CASSLGAGTGTDTQYF. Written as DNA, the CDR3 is TGTGCCAGCAGCCTCGGGGCAGGGACCGGCACAGATACGCAGTATTTT.

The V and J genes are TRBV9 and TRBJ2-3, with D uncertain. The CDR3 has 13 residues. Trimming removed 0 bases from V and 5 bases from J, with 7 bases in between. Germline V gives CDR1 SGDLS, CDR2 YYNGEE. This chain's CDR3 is CASSVGVVDTQYF. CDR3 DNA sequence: TGTGCCAGCAGCGTAGGAGTGGTAGATACGCAGTATTTT.

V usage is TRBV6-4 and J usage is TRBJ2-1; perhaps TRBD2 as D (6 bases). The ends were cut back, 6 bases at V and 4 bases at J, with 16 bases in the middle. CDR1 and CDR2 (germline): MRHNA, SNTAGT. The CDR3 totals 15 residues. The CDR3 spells CASRETGTLYNEQFF. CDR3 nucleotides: TGTGCCAGCAGAGAGACCGGGACTCTTTACAATGAGCAGTTCTTC.

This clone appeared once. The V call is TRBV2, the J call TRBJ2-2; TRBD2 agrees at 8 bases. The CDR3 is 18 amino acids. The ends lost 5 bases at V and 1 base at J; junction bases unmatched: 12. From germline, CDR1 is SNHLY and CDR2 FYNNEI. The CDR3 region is CASSSRTGAGGNTGELFF. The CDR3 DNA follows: TGTGCCAGCAGTTCCCGGACCGGCGCGGGGGGGAACACCGGGGAGCTGTTTTTT.

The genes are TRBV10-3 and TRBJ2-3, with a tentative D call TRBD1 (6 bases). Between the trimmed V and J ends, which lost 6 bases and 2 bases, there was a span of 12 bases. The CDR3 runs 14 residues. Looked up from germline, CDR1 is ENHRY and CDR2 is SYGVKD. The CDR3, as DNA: TGTGCCATCAGCCGGGACACTCTCACAGATACGCAGTATTTT. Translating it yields CAISRDTLTDTQYF.

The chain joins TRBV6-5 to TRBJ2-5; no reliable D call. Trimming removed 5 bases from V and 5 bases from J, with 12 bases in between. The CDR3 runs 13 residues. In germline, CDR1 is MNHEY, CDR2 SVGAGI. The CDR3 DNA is TGTGCCAGCAGTAGACCCCAAAGCGAGACCCAGTACTTC. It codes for CASSRPQSETQYF.

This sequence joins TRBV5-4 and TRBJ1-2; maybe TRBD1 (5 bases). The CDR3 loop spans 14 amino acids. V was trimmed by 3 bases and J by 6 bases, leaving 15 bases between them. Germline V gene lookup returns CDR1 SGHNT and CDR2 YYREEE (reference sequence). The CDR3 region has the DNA TGTGCCAGCAGCTACCCGGGAGGGGCTGATGGCTACACCTTC. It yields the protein CASSYPGGADGYTF.

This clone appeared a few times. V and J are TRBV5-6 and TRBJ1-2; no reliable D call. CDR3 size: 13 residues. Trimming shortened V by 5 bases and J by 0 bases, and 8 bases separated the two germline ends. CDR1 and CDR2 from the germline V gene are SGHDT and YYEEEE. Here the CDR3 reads CASSSWANYGYTF. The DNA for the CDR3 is TGTGCCAGCAGTTCCTGGGCTAACTATGGCTACACCTTC.

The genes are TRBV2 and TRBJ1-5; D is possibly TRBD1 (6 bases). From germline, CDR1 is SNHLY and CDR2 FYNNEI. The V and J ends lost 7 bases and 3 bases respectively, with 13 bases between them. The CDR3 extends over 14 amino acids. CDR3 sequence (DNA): TGTGCCAGCAAAAGGACAGATTTCAATCAGCCCCAGCATTTT. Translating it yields CASKRTDFNQPQHF.

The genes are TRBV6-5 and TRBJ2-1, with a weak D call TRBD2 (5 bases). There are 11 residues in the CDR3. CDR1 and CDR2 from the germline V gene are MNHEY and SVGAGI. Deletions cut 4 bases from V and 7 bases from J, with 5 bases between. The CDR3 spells CASSSGNEQFF. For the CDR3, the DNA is TGTGCCAGCAGTTCGGGGAATGAGCAGTTCTTC.